Sequencing of this TCR beta chain was carried out in a study of Ad26.COV2.S vaccination and SARS-CoV-2 variants. Study context: This donor came from the COV1001 trial of Ad26.COV2.S. Administration of Ad26.COV2.S was intramuscular, either once or twice 56 days apart. Findings and caveats of the study: It was vaccine recipients, not placebo recipients, who had the higher spike-specific TCR breadth. It was found that vaccine and placebo recipients had similar non-spike TCR breadth.

About this clone itself: Its specificity is unknown.

Treatment meaning: 15 to 20 received Ad26.COV2.S at low or high dose, single or two shots; about 5 received placebo; per-sample allocation not given. Samples analyzed were those drawn on day 63 after the first vaccine or placebo injection. V shed 5 bases, J shed 4 bases, and the junction held 6 bases outside the gene matches. CDR3 size: 14 residues. Germline lookup yields CDR1 SEHNR and CDR2 FQNEAQ (reference sequence). The method was immunoSEQ multiplex PCR; TCRdb's version includes in-frame clones alone and lacks a portion of them. In the table there are some 250,000 clones, approximately 87% of which are singletons.

This receptor was obtained from a person aged 18 to 59 who received the Ad26.COV2.S COVID-19 vaccine or a placebo. The source was peripheral blood, collected in a trial of Ad26.COV2.S vaccine versus placebo. This rearrangement joins TRBV7-9 to TRBJ1-1; TRBD1 matches 8 bases. CDR3 bases: TGTGCCAGCAGCCTCAGGGGGCTGGGCACTGAAGCTTTCTTT. It yields the protein CASSLRGLGTEAFF.